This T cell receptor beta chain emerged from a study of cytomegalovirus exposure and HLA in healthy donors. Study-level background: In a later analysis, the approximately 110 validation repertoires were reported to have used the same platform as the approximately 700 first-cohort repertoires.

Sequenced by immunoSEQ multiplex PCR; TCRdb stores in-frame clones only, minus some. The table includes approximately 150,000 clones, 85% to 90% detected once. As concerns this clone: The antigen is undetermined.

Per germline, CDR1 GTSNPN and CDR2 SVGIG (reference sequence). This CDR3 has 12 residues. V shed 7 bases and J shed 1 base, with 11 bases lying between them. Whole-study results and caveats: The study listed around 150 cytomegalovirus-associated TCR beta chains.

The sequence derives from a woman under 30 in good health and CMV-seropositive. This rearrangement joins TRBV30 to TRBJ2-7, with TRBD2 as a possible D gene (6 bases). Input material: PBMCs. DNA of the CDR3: TGTGCCTCTAAGGGACTGTCCTACGAGCAGTACTTC. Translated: CASKGLSYEQYF.